This TCR beta chain was profiled in a study of blood T cell repertoires in COVID-19. About the research overall: From the United States, Italy and Spain came samples of acute and convalescent COVID-19. PBMCs, B-cell-depleted T cells, or T cells provided the cDNA or gDNA that made up the material.

Trimming at V came to 3 bases and at J to 2 bases, leaving 8 bases not matched to a gene. CDR3 length: 17 amino acids. Germline V gene data show CDR1 as LGHDT and CDR2 as YNNKEL (reference sequence). Original data processing: Reference gene primer amplification gave estimated nucleated cell counts. Assay used: immunoSEQ multiplex PCR; TCRdb lists only in-frame clones, some missing. The V and J calls and clone size are taken from that table; D and trimming were inferred from the DNA. Of about 190,000 clones listed, around four fifths were seen once; the top ten hold 20%. The chain links TRBV3-1 (or the pseudogene TRBV3-2) to TRBJ2-5; 11 nucleotides line up with TRBD2. The source material was peripheral blood. The TCR originated in a human donor in a cohort sampled during active COVID-19. This CDR3 reads CASSQLTSGEYQETQYF. CDR3 nucleotide sequence: TGTGCCAGCAGCCAGCTGACTAGCGGGGAATATCAAGAGACCCAGTACTTC.